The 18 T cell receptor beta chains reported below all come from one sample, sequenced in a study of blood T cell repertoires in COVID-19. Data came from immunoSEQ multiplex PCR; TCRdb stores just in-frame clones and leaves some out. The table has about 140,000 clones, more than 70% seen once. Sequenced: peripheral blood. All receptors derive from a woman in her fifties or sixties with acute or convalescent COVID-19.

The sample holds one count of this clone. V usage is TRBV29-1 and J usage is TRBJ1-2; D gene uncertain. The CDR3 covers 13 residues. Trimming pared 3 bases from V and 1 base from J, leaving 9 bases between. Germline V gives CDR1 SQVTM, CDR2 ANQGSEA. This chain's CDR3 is CSVDNTVNYGYTF. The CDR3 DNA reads TGCAGCGTTGATAATACAGTTAACTATGGCTACACCTTC.

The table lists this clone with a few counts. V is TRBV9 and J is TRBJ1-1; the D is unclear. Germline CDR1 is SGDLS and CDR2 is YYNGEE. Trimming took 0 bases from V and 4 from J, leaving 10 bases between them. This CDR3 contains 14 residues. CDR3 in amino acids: CASSVAGGSTEAFF. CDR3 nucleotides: TGTGCCAGCAGCGTAGCGGGAGGGAGCACTGAAGCTTTCTTT.

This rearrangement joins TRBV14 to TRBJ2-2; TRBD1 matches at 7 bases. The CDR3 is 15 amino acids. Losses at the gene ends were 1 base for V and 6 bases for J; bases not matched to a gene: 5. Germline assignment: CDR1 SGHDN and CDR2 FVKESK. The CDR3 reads CASSQAPDRAGELFF. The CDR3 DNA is TGTGCCAGCAGCCAAGCCCCTGACAGGGCCGGGGAGCTGTTTTTT.

DNA for the CDR3: TGTGCCAGCAGTTACTCGGAGGCAAATCAGCCCCAGCATTTT. It codes for CASSYSEANQPQHF. The rearrangement uses TRBV6-5 and TRBJ1-5; D uncertain. The CDR3 covers 14 residues. In germline, CDR1 is MNHEY, CDR2 SVGAGI. The germline V and J ends were trimmed by 0 bases and 4 bases, with 7 bases remaining between them.

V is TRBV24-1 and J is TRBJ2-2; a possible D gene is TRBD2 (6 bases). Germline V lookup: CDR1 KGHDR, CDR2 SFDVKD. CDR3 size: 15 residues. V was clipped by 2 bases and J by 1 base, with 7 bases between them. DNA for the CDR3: TGTGCCACCAGTGATTACGGGAGGAACACCGGGGAGCTGTTTTTT. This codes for CATSDYGRNTGELFF.

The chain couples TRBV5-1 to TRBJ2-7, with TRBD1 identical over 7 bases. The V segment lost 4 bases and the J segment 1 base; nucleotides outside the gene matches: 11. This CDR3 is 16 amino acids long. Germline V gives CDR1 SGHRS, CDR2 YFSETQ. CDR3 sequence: CASSPRQGGWSYEQYF. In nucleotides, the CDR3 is TGCGCCAGCAGCCCTCGACAGGGTGGTTGGTCCTACGAGCAGTACTTC.

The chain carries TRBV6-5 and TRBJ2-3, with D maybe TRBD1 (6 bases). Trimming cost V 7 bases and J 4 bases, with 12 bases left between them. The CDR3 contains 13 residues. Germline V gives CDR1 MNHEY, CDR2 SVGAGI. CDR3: CASKGERPDTQYF. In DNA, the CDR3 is TGTGCCAGCAAGGGGGAAAGGCCAGATACGCAGTATTTT.

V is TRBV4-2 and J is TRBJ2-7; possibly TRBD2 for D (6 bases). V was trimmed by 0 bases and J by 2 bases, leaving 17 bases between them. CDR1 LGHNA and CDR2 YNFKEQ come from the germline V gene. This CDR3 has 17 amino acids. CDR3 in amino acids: CASSQDWGDGATYEQYF. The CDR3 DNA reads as TGTGCCAGCAGCCAAGATTGGGGGGACGGTGCGACCTACGAGCAGTACTTC.

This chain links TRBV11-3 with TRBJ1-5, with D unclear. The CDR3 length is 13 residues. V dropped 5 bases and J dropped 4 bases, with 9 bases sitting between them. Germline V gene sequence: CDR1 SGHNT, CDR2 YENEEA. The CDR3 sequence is CASSLAGNQPQHF. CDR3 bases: TGTGCCAGCAGCCTCGCCGGGAATCAGCCCCAGCATTTT.

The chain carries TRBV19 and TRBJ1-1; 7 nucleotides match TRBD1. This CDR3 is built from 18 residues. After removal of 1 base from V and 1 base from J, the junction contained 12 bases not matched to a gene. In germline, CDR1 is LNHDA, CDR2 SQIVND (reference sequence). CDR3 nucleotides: TGTGCCAGTAGTATAGCTGGGACAGCCTTTTCGCAGAACACTGAAGCTTTCTTT. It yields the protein CASSIAGTAFSQNTEAFF.

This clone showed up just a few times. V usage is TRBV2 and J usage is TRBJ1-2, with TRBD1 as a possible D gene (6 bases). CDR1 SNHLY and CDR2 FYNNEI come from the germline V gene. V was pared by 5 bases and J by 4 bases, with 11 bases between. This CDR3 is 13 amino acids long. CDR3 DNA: TGTGCCAGCAGTCAACAGGGTGGCTATGGCTACACCTTC. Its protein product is CASSQQGGYGYTF.

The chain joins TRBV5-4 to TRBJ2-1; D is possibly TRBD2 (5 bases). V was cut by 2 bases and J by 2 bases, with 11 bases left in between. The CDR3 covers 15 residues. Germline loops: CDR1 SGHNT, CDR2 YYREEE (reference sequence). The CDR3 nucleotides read TGTGCCAGCAGCTTAGAGGGTTTAGCCTACAATGAGCAGTTCTTC. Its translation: CASSLEGLAYNEQFF.

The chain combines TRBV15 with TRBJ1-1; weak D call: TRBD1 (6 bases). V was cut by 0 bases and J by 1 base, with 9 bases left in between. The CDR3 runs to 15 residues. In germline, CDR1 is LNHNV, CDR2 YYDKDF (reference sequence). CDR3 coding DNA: TGTGCCACCAGCAGAGATCAGGGGACGAACACTGAAGCTTTCTTT. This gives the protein CATSRDQGTNTEAFF.

CDR3 in amino acids: CASSLGRTRRVLAKNIQYF. The DNA of the CDR3 is TGTGCCAGTAGTTTAGGACGGACAAGGCGAGTTCTAGCCAAAAACATTCAGTACTTC. The V gene is TRBV19, the J gene TRBJ2-4; D may be TRBD1 (5 bases). Germline CDR1 is LNHDA and CDR2 is SQIVND (reference sequence). CDR3 length: 19 residues. V was trimmed by 5 bases and J by 0 bases, leaving 23 bases between them.

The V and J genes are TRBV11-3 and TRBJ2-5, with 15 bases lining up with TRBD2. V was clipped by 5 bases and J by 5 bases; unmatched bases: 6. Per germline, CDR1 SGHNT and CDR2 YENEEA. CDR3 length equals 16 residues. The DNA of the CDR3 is TGTGCCAGCAGCCCCCGGACTAGCGGGGGGGCGGAGACCCAGTACTTC. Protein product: CASSPRTSGGAETQYF.

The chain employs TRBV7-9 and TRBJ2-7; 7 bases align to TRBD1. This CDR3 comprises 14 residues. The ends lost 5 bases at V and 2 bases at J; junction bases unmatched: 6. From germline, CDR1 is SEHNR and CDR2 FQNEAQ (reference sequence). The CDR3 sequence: CASSPPDRTYEQYF. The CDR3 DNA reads TGTGCCAGCAGCCCCCCGGACAGGACCTACGAGCAGTACTTC. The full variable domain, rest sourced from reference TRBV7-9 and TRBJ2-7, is DTGVSQNPRHKITKRGQNVTFRCDPISEHNRLYWYRQTLGQGPEFLTYFQNEAQLEKSRLLSDRFSAERPKGSFSTLEIQRTEQGDSAMYLCASSPPDRTYEQYFGPGTRLTVT.

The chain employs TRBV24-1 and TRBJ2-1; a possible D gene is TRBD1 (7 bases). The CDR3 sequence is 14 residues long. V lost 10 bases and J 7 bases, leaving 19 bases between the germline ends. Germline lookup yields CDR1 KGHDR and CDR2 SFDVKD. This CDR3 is CATGGTAGRNEQFF. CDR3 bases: TGTGCCACTGGCGGGACAGCCGGCAGGAATGAGCAGTTCTTC.

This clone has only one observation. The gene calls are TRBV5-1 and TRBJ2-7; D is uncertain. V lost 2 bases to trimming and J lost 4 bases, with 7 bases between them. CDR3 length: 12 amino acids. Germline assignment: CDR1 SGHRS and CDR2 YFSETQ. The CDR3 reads CASSFTGYEQYF. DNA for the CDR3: TGCGCCAGCAGCTTCACGGGTTACGAGCAGTACTTC.